This T cell receptor beta chain was observed in a study of blood T cells in healthy people across ages. A second PCR, run for about 7 to 11 cycles, used a sample-barcoded 5' primer plus a J-beta primer mix. A 12-random-nucleotide template-switch adaptor tagged each cDNA molecule. Each CDR3 protein is one row after TCRdb ran MiXCR on the 5' RACE reads. The sample yields about 720,000 distinct CDR3 sequences, about 20% seen once. The sample holds a few counts of this clonotype. Antigen: not known. Each donor had 9 to 10 milliliters of peripheral blood drawn. With 3 bases removed from V and 8 bases from J, the gap between germline ends came to 15 bases. The CDR3 loop spans 14 amino acids. In germline, CDR1 is LGHNA, CDR2 YSLEER. Findings of the study overall: Observed TCR beta diversity showed a strong correlation with the percentage of naive T cells as measured by flow cytometry.

The rearrangement links TRBV4-3 to TRBJ2-3, with D possibly matching TRBD2 (5 bases). The sequence was obtained from a man in his sixties or seventies in good health. Source material: blood. CDR3 loop: CASSHPRDYGTQYF. Here the CDR3 DNA reads TGCGCCAGCAGCCATCCCCGCGACTATGGTACGCAGTATTTT.